This T cell receptor (beta chain) was obtained from a study of T cell repertoires in cytomegalovirus infection. Looking at the study overall: Well-studied HLA-B-restricted CMV epitopes were used in the study alongside recently identified HLA-C-restricted ones. Both a matching HLA type and CMV infection were indicated by public TCR beta signatures. General study findings and limits: HLA-C-restricted CMV clonotypes gave the most frequent clonotype in two of eight donors. There were carriers of CMV plus the relevant HLA, and cumulative public TCR beta family frequency identified them.

TCRdb called the reads again in MiXCR, with one record for every CDR3 protein. The sample shows some 800,000 distinct CDR3 sequences, approximately 29% of them seen only once. This CDR3 comprises 14 residues. Germline CDR1 reads MNHEY; CDR2 reads SMNVEV (reference sequence). With respect to this clonotype: Its specificity is unknown. Relative to the germline gene, one junction end is altered; a read error may explain this.

This TCR was sampled from a human donor in good health (CMV status not recorded). Some clones in this sample may be carry-over from other donors' samples. The chain links TRBV27 to TRBJ2-3; 11 positions agree with TRBD2. The input for sequencing was cultured CD8+ T cells from PBMCs, taken from culture after CMV antigen stimulation. The CDR3 DNA follows: TGTGCCAGCACTTTAGCGGGGGGGCGGGATACGCAGTATTTT. Translation gives CASTLAGGRDTQYF.